The sequence of this T cell receptor (beta chain) was determined in a study of T cells of healthy individuals (dated by TCRdb to the late 2010s). The CDR3 numbers 13 residues from cysteine through phenylalanine. The DNA shown is the 39-base CDR3, in frame from base 1. The trim is 6 bases for V and 1 base for J, with a gap of 9 bases between the germline ends. For CDR1 and CDR2, the germline V gene (reference sequence) lists LNHDA and SQIVND. This clonotype was picked up many times. The clone's antigen remains unknown. Base qualities were left out, and no much larger clone turns up one base away. The library was produced with 5' RACE. The sequencing machine was an Illumina MiSeq. The public sequencing data were trimmed at Q25 with fastp and processed into clonotypes with MiXCR by TCRdb, which kept only in-frame beta chains. Every CDR3 protein is listed once, alongside the most common genes and DNA of its rows. Recorded for this sample are about 100,000 distinct CDR3 sequences; about 16% of them occurred a single time. The top ten hold approximately 6% of the sample.

This clonotype was sampled from a human donor in good health. The rearranged segments are TRBV19 and TRBJ2-5, with no D gene named confidently. The DNA reads as follows: TGTGCCAGTAGCGTTCGAGGCCAAGAGACCCAGTACTTC. Translated, this is CASSVRGQETQYF.